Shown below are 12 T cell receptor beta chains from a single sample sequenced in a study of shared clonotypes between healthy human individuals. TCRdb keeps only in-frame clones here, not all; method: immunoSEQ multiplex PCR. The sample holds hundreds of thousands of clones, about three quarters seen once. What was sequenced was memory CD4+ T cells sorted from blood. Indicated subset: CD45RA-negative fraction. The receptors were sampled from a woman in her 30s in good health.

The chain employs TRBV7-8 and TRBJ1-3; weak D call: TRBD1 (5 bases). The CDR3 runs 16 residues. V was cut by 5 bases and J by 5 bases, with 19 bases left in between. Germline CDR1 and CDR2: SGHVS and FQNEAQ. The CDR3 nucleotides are TGTGCCAGCAGCCCACTACCCAGGGTAATGAGAAACACCATATATTTT. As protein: CASSPLPRVMRNTIYF.

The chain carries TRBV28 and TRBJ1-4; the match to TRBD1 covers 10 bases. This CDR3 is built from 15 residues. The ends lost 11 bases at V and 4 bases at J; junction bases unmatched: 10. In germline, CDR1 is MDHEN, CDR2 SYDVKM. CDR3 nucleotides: TGTGCCGTCGGCCGGGGGACAGGGGATAATGAAAAACTGTTTTTT. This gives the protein CAVGRGTGDNEKLFF.

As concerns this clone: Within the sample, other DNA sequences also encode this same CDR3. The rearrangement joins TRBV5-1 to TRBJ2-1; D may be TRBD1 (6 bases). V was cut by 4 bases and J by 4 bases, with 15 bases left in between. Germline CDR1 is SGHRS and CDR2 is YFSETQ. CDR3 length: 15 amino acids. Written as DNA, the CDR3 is TGCGCCAGCAGCCTGGACAGTGGGGGTTACAATGAGCAGTTCTTC. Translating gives CASSLDSGGYNEQFF.

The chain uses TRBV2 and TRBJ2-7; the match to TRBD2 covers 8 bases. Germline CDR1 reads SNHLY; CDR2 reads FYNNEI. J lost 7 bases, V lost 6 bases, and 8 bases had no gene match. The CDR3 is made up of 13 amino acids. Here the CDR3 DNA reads TGTGCCAGCAGACAAAGCGGGAGAGGGGAGCAGTACTTC. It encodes CASRQSGRGEQYF.

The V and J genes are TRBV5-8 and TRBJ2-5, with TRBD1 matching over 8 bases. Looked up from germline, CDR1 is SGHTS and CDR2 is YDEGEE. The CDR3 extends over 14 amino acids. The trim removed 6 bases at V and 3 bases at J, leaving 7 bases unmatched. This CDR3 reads CASTRGQAKETQYF. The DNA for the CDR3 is TGTGCCAGCACCCGGGGACAGGCGAAAGAGACCCAGTACTTC.

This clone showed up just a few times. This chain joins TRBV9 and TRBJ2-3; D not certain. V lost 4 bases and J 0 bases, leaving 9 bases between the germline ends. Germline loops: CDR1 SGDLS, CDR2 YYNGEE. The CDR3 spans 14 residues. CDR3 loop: CASSPTLSTDTQYF. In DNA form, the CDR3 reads TGTGCCAGCAGCCCAACACTGAGCACAGATACGCAGTATTTT.

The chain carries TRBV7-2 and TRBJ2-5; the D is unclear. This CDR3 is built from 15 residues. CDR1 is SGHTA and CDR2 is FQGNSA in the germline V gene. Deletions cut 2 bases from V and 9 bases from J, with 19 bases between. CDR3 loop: CASSLFSPAGGAQYF. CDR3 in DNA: TGTGCCAGCAGCTTATTCAGTCCTGCCGGCGGAGCCCAGTACTTC.

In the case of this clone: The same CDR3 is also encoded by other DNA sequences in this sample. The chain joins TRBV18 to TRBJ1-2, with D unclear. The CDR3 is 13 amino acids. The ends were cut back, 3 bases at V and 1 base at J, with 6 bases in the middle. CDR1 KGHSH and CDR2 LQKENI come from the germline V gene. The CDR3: CASSPDGNYGYTF. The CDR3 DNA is TGTGCCAGCTCACCTGACGGTAACTATGGCTACACCTTC.

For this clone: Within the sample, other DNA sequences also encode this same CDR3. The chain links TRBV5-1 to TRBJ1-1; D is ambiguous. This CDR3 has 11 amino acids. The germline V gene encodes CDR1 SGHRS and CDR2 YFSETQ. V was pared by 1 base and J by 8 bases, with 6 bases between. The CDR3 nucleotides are TGCGCCAGCAGCTTGTTCGGGGAAGCTTTCTTT. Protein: CASSLFGEAFF. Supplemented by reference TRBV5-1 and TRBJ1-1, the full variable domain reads KAGVTQTPRYLIKTRGQQVTLSCSPISGHRSVSWYQQTPGQGLQFLFEYFSETQRNKGNFPGRFSGRQFSNSRSEMNVSTLELGDSALYLCASSLFGEAFFGQGTRLTVV.

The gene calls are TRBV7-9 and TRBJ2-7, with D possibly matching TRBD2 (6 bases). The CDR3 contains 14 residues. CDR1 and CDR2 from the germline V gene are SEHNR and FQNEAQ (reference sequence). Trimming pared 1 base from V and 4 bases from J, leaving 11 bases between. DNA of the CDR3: TGTGCCAGCAGCTTAGGCGGGAAAGAATACGAGCAGTACTTC. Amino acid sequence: CASSLGGKEYEQYF.

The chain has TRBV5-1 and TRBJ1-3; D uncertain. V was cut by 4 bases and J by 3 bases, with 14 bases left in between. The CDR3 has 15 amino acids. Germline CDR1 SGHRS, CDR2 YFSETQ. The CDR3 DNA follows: TGCGCCAGCAGCCCACAACCCTCCGTTGGAAACACCATATATTTT. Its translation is CASSPQPSVGNTIYF.

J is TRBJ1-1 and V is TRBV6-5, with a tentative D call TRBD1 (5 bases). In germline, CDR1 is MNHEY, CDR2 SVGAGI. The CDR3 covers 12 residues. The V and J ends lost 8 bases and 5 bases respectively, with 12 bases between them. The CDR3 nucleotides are TGTGCCAGCTCTTGGGCAGGGACTGAAGCTTTCTTT. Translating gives CASSWAGTEAFF.